Each of the 21 T cell receptor beta chains below was sequenced from the same sample in a study of blood T cells in healthy people across ages. A J-beta primer mix and a sample-barcoded 5' primer were used in a second PCR of about 7 to 12 cycles. TCRdb fed the 5' RACE reads into MiXCR, producing one record per CDR3 protein. The table records more than 1,400,000 distinct CDR3 sequences, 42% of them present only once. Sequencing used blood. These receptors were obtained from a woman in her late teens or twenties in good health.

The chain combines TRBV11-2 with TRBJ1-6, with TRBD1 matching over 7 bases. Germline lookup yields CDR1 SGHAT and CDR2 FQNNGV. The V and J ends lost 5 bases and 6 bases, in that order; junction bases with no gene match: 10. The CDR3 is 16 amino acids. CDR3 sequence reads: CASSQGTAKGNSPLHF. Written as DNA, the CDR3 is TGTGCCAGCAGCCAAGGGACAGCCAAGGGTAATTCACCCCTCCACTTT.

The chain joins TRBV10-3 to TRBJ2-3; 11 positions agree with TRBD2. CDR1 ENHRY and CDR2 SYGVKD come from the germline V gene. The CDR3 is 15 residues long. DNA of the CDR3: TGTGCTGCCGGGACTAGCGGTGGGAGCACAGATACGCAGTATTTT. It is translated as CAAGTSGGSTDTQYF.

Remarks on this clonotype: The junction does not match germline at one end; this may be a read error. J is TRBJ1-6 and V is TRBV10-3; the match to TRBD1 covers 9 bases. The CDR3 consists of 14 residues. Germline CDR1 is ENHRY and CDR2 is SYGVKD. The CDR3 DNA is TGTGCCATCTGGCCGGGACAGGGTGTATCCCCCCCCCACTTT. Protein product: CAIWPGQGVSPPHF.

In its sample, this clonotype was seen once. The V gene is TRBV6-5, the J gene TRBJ2-7; possibly TRBD2 for D (6 bases). The V and J ends lost 0 bases and 3 bases respectively, with 15 bases between them. From germline, CDR1 is MNHEY and CDR2 SVGAGI. This CDR3 contains 16 residues. The DNA for the CDR3 is TGTGCCAGCAGTTACTCGTTGGGCGGGAAGCACTACGAGCAGTACTTC. Translated, it gives CASSYSLGGKHYEQYF.

This clonotype was seen ten or more times. This rearrangement joins TRBV11-2 to TRBJ2-3, with a possible D match to TRBD2 (5 bases). The CDR3 spans 15 residues. The V and J ends lost 1 base and 2 bases respectively, with 10 bases between them. CDR1 SGHAT and CDR2 FQNNGV come from the germline V gene. The CDR3, as DNA: TGTGCCAGCAGCTTAGGGAGCGGCCACACAGATACGCAGTATTTT. Its protein product is CASSLGSGHTDTQYF.

The genes are TRBV20-1 and TRBJ1-5; TRBD1 matches 7 bases. Germline V gene data show CDR1 as DFQATT and CDR2 as SNEGSKA (reference sequence). The CDR3 runs 15 residues. V trimming: 3 bases; J trimming: 4 bases; junction bases outside the gene matches: 9. In DNA, the CDR3 is TGCAGTGCTAGTAGACAGGGAGTTGGTAATCAGCCCCAGCATTTT. Translating it yields CSASRQGVGNQPQHF.

This clonotype was seen a handful of times. This chain uses TRBV27 with TRBJ2-7, with D maybe TRBD1 (6 bases). Germline CDR1 reads MNHEY; CDR2 reads SMNVEV (reference sequence). The ends were cut back, 4 bases at V and 3 bases at J, with 16 bases in the middle. This CDR3 spans 15 amino acids. This CDR3 reads CASSSARTAHYEQYF. CDR3 coding DNA: TGTGCCAGCAGTTCCGCCCGGACAGCTCACTACGAGCAGTACTTC.

This chain connects TRBV10-3 to TRBJ1-1; D is unresolved. With 10 bases removed from V and 1 base from J, the gap between germline ends came to 28 bases. CDR3 length equals 18 residues. Germline V gives CDR1 ENHRY, CDR2 SYGVKD. Here the CDR3 reads CATMEVERTSQGNTEAFF. The CDR3 bases are TGTGCCACCATGGAGGTTGAACGGACCTCCCAAGGGAACACTGAAGCTTTCTTT.

The chain employs TRBV12-3 or TRBV12-4 and TRBJ1-5; 9 bases match TRBD1. The trim removed 4 bases at V and 0 bases at J, leaving 4 bases unmatched. This CDR3 is built from 16 residues. The CDR3 nucleotides read TGTGCCAGCAGTTACACAGGGGGCGATAGCAATCAGCCCCAGCATTTT. This gives the protein CASSYTGGDSNQPQHF.

V and J are TRBV11-3 and TRBJ2-3; D uncertain. Deletions cut 4 bases from V and 1 base from J, with 6 bases between. Per the germline V gene, CDR1 is SGHNT and CDR2 is YENEEA. The length of the CDR3 is 13 residues. The CDR3 sequence: CASSSERTDTQYF. The DNA of the CDR3 is TGTGCCAGCAGCTCAGAACGCACAGATACGCAGTATTTT.

This clonotype showed up just a few times. The chain joins TRBV4-1 to TRBJ1-1; possible D gene TRBD1, 5 bases. The V end lost 6 bases, the J end lost 2 bases, and 10 bases lay between the germline ends. The germline V gene has CDR1 MGHRA and CDR2 YSYEKL. The CDR3 consists of 13 residues. CDR3 bases: TGCGCCAGCAGGGTAGGGGTCAACACTGAAGCTTTCTTT. Its translation is CASRVGVNTEAFF.

The chain couples TRBV5-1 to TRBJ1-1, with TRBD1 as a possible D gene (6 bases). Germline V CDR1 and CDR2: SGHRS, YFSETQ. The CDR3 sequence is 15 residues long. The ends were cut back, 2 bases at V and 2 bases at J, with 13 bases in the middle. CDR3 bases: TGCGCCAGCAGCTTTGGCGACAGGCAAAACACTGAAGCTTTCTTT. This gives the protein CASSFGDRQNTEAFF.

This rearrangement joins TRBV28 to TRBJ1-1; 8 bases map to TRBD1. Per the germline V gene, CDR1 is MDHEN and CDR2 is SYDVKM. V gave up 4 bases and J gave up 7 bases; unmatched junction bases: 5. The CDR3 covers 13 residues. CDR3 bases: TGTGCCAGCAGTTCTCTCGGACAGGGTGAAGCTTTCTTT. Translation gives CASSSLGQGEAFF.

The rearrangement uses TRBV9 and TRBJ2-3, with TRBD2 identical over 7 bases. CDR3 length: 14 amino acids. J lost 6 bases, V lost 4 bases, and 8 bases had no gene match. The germline gives CDR1 SGDLS, CDR2 YYNGEE. Here the CDR3 DNA reads TGTGCCAGCAGCTCCCGGACTAGTTGGGATACGCAGTATTTT. Translated, it gives CASSSRTSWDTQYF. Using reference TRBV9 and TRBJ2-3 for the parts outside the CDR3, the full variable domain is DSGVTQTPKHLITATGQRVTLRCSPRSGDLSVYWYQQSLDQGLQFLIQYYNGEERAKGNILERFSAQQFPDLHSELNLSSLELGDSALYFCASSSRTSWDTQYFGPGTRLTVL.

This clonotype was detected once. The rearrangement joins TRBV29-1 to TRBJ2-3, with TRBD1 as a possible D gene (5 bases). The CDR3 runs 19 residues. Trimming cost V 7 bases and J 0 bases, with 29 bases left between them. Germline V CDR1 and CDR2: SQVTM, ANQGSEA. DNA for the CDR3: TGCAGCGGGGGCCTTGAGGTGGAGACGCCTCCGGGTAGCACAGATACGCAGTATTTT. Amino acid sequence: CSGGLEVETPPGSTDTQYF.

The rearrangement uses TRBV6-5 and TRBJ2-1; TRBD2 aligns across 7 bases. This CDR3 is 16 amino acids long. V was pared by 5 bases and J by 2 bases, with 9 bases of the junction left unmatched. Per germline, CDR1 MNHEY and CDR2 SVGAGI. As DNA, the CDR3 is TGTGCCAGCAGTCCAGGGAGGGATAGCACCTACAATGAGCAGTTCTTC. Its protein product is CASSPGRDSTYNEQFF.

Concerning this clonotype: Just one base apart from a much larger clone, this may be a read error. The CDR3 bases are TGTGCCAGCAGTTACTCGAGGGCGCTGTACTTC. Translating it yields CASSYSRALYF. V is TRBV6-6 and J is TRBJ2-5; D perhaps matches TRBD2 (5 bases). Trimming cost V 0 bases and J 13 bases, with 9 bases left between them. CDR1 MNHNY and CDR2 SVGAGI come from the germline V gene (reference sequence). CDR3 length: 11 amino acids.

This clonotype has just a few counts. The V gene is TRBV12-3 or TRBV12-4, the J gene TRBJ2-5; a possible D gene is TRBD1 (5 bases). Trimming took 6 bases from V and 4 from J, leaving 12 bases between them. The CDR3 totals 13 residues. This CDR3 reads CASRAQGGETQYF. The CDR3 DNA reads as TGTGCCAGCAGGGCTCAGGGCGGAGAGACCCAGTACTTC.

This clonotype came up a few times. V is TRBV4-1 and J is TRBJ1-2, with D perhaps matching TRBD1 (5 bases). The CDR3 totals 18 residues. Trimming shortened V by 0 bases and J by 0 bases, and 17 bases separated the two germline ends. Germline-derived CDR1 and CDR2 are MGHRA and YSYEKL. For the CDR3, the DNA is TGCGCCAGCAGCCAAGAGAAAGGCTCGGGACGGTCTAACTATGGCTACACCTTC. This codes for CASSQEKGSGRSNYGYTF.

J is TRBJ2-3 and V is TRBV2; D is possibly TRBD2 (6 bases). This CDR3 contains 11 residues. Germline values: CDR1 SNHLY, CDR2 FYNNEI. The germline V and J ends were trimmed by 10 bases and 7 bases, with 12 bases remaining between them. CDR3 DNA: TGTGCCACCCGGGGGATGAATACGCAGTATTTT. Encoded protein: CATRGMNTQYF.

V is TRBV6-2 or TRBV6-3 and J is TRBJ1-2; no reliable D call. Trimming took 4 bases from V and 2 from J, leaving 17 bases between them. CDR3 size: 16 residues. Looked up from germline, CDR1 is MNHEY and CDR2 is SVGEGT. CDR3 sequence: CASSSYQPGLNYGYTF. In nucleotides, the CDR3 is TGTGCCAGCAGTTCGTACCAACCGGGTTTAAACTATGGCTACACCTTC.